This is a list of T cell receptor beta chains from one sample in a study of blood T cell repertoires in COVID-19. The table came from immunoSEQ multiplex PCR; TCRdb's copy has only in-frame clones and leaves some out. The table lists under 400,000 clones, more than 75% of them singletons. Sequenced sample: PBMCs or T cells enriched from blood (not recorded which). These receptors were collected from a man aged 35 to 55 in a cohort exposed to, infected with or recovered from COVID-19 (not recorded which). CDR3s include the opening cysteine and the closing phenylalanine or tryptophan. The order of the fields is J gene, clone size, V gene, D gene, CDR3 protein, CDR3 DNA. The D gene is left open where the match is weak. A clone size is listed for some rows: how often the clone was seen (once, few, many), or a class if it is expanded.

>TRBJ1-5|NA|TRBV28|NA
CATGDRWSNQPQHF
TGTGCCACCGGCGACAGGTGGAGCAATCAGCCCCAGCATTTT
>TRBJ2-1|once|TRBV27|TRBD2
CASRGSGRADNEQFF
TGTGCCAGCAGGGGTAGCGGGAGGGCCGACAATGAGCAGTTCTTC
>TRBJ2-1|NA|TRBV28|TRBD1
CASSLAGTDNEQFF
TGTGCCAGCAGTCTCGCCGGGACAGATAATGAGCAGTTCTTC
>TRBJ2-3|few|TRBV27|TRBD1
CASSLSRTGGTDTQYF
TGTGCCAGCAGTTTATCCCGGACAGGGGGCACAGATACGCAGTATTTT
>TRBJ2-1|NA|TRBV5-1|NA
CASSDSRSKEQFF
TGCGCCAGCAGCGACTCGCGTAGTAAGGAGCAGTTCTTC
>TRBJ2-7|NA|TRBV7-8|TRBD2
CASSLGSGRINEQYF
TGTGCCAGCAGCTTAGGTAGCGGGAGGATCAACGAGCAGTACTTC
>TRBJ2-7|NA|TRBV28|NA
CASSPRQLHSYEQYF
TGTGCCAGCAGTCCCAGACAGCTGCACTCCTACGAGCAGTACTTC
>TRBJ2-7|NA|TRBV15|NA
CATSKRLQPSYEQYF
TGTGCCACCAGCAAGAGACTGCAGCCGTCCTACGAGCAGTACTTC
>TRBJ2-4|NA|TRBV18|NA
CASSPPDRNIQYF
TGTGCCAGCTCACCACCGGACAGAAACATTCAGTACTTC
>TRBJ2-3|NA|TRBV3-1/TRBV3-2|NA
CASSQRDARGDTQYF
TGTGCCAGCAGCCAGCGGGACGCCCGAGGAGATACGCAGTATTTT
>TRBJ2-3|NA|TRBV27|TRBD2
CATTYLAGGGGTDTQYF
TGTGCCACCACTTATTTAGCGGGAGGCGGGGGCACAGATACGCAGTATTTT
>TRBJ2-5|NA|TRBV5-1|TRBD2
CASSPGLAGEETQYF
TGCGCCAGCAGCCCAGGACTAGCGGGAGAAGAGACCCAGTACTTC
>TRBJ1-2|NA|TRBV29-1|NA
CSVEGDERFNYGYTF
TGCAGCGTTGAAGGAGACGAGCGGTTTAACTATGGCTACACCTTC
>TRBJ2-7|NA|TRBV4-2|TRBD2
CASSQGPTSGSSYEQYF
TGTGCCAGCAGCCAGGGTCCGACTAGCGGGAGTTCCTACGAGCAGTACTTC
>TRBJ2-1|once|TRBV7-2|TRBD2
CASRPPGLALLGEQFF
TGTGCCAGCAGACCCCCGGGACTAGCGCTTCTAGGGGAGCAGTTCTTC
>TRBJ2-3|NA|TRBV13|NA
CASSFRRVETPDTQYF
TGTGCCAGCAGCTTTAGGAGGGTGGAGACCCCAGATACGCAGTATTTT
>TRBJ2-5|NA|TRBV11-2|NA
CASRGNRGSQETQYF
TGTGCCAGCAGGGGGAATAGGGGAAGCCAAGAGACCCAGTACTTC
>TRBJ2-5|NA|TRBV7-2|NA
CASSSRLLVSEETQYF
TGTGCCAGCAGCTCGCGACTATTAGTTTCCGAGGAGACCCAGTACTTC
>TRBJ1-4|NA|TRBV15|NA
CATSIRVPGEKLFF
TGTGCCACCAGCATACGGGTTCCGGGTGAAAAACTGTTTTTT
>TRBJ2-5|NA|TRBV7-2|NA
CASSILNAQGQETQYF
TGTGCCAGCAGCATACTTAACGCTCAGGGTCAAGAGACCCAGTACTTC
>TRBJ2-7|NA|TRBV18|NA
CASSPPHGVYEQYF
TGTGCCAGCTCACCACCGCACGGGGTCTACGAGCAGTACTTC
>TRBJ2-7|NA|TRBV7-8|TRBD1
CASSLTGGRNEQYF
TGTGCCAGCAGCTTGACAGGGGGCCGTAACGAGCAGTACTTC
>TRBJ2-1|NA|TRBV3-1/TRBV3-2|NA
CASSWTGTGEQFF
TGTGCCAGCAGCTGGACTGGGACTGGTGAGCAGTTCTTC
>TRBJ1-1|NA|TRBV28|NA
CATQLVTRNTEAFF
TGTGCCACCCAACTAGTAACACGAAACACTGAAGCTTTCTTT
>TRBJ2-7|NA|TRBV27|NA
CASSLRQAPLYEQYF
TGTGCCAGCAGCCTCAGACAGGCTCCCCTCTACGAGCAGTACTTC
>TRBJ2-1|NA|TRBV4-2|NA
CASTNQPGFNGYEQFF
TGTGCCAGCACCAACCAGCCCGGGTTCAATGGGTATGAGCAGTTCTTC
>TRBJ1-2|NA|TRBV30|TRBD1
CAWSVRGRGLGGYTF
TGTGCCTGGAGTGTACGCGGCAGGGGGCTGGGTGGCTACACCTTC
>TRBJ1-4|NA|TRBV19|NA
CASSARWATNEKLFF
TGTGCCAGTAGTGCGAGGTGGGCAACTAATGAAAAACTGTTTTTT